Presented here are 15 T cell receptor beta chains from one specimen sequenced in a study of CD8 T cells in ankylosing spondylitis. Broader study findings: What seemed typical of ankylosing spondylitis blood was a TCR beta motif built from about eight highly homologous variants.

No cognate antigen is known for these TCRs. TCRdb independently ran MiXCR on the 5' RACE reads; one entry per CDR3 protein. The sample contains over 200,000 distinct CDR3 sequences, around 17% of which appear only once. The sequenced sample consisted of blood, either unsorted or a sorted T cell fraction (not recorded which). Receptors originate from a male donor with ankylosing spondylitis.

The sample holds a few counts of this clonotype. The chain has TRBV7-2 and TRBJ2-3; the D is unclear. The V gene lost 5 bases and the J gene lost 6 bases, with 12 bases spanning the gap. Germline CDR1 is SGHTA and CDR2 is FQGNSA. The CDR3 sequence is 13 residues long. CDR3 DNA sequence: TGTGCCAGCAGCGCTAGGGATTGGGATACGCAGTATTTT. This encodes CASSARDWDTQYF.

J is TRBJ1-5 and V is TRBV4-1; D is ambiguous. V lost 0 bases and J lost 5, with 8 bases in between. The length of the CDR3 is 14 residues. From germline, CDR1 is MGHRA and CDR2 YSYEKL. The chain's CDR3 is CASSQEGRDQPQHF. In nucleotides, the CDR3 is TGCGCCAGCAGCCAAGAAGGGCGTGATCAGCCCCAGCATTTT.

The rearrangement uses TRBV27 and TRBJ2-7, with D maybe TRBD1 (5 bases). Germline V gene sequence: CDR1 MNHEY, CDR2 SMNVEV (reference sequence). Trimming cost V 6 bases and J 3 bases, with 15 bases left between them. CDR3 length: 14 residues. CDR3 nucleotide sequence: TGTGCCAGCAGCGACAGACCTACTTACTACGAGCAGTACTTC. It encodes CASSDRPTYYEQYF.

V and J are TRBV12-3 or TRBV12-4 and TRBJ1-3; a weak D match, TRBD1 (6 bases). The CDR3 is 17 amino acids. Trimming stripped 3 bases from V and 0 bases from J, with 15 bases between. The CDR3 coding sequence is TGTGCCAGCAGTTTCGCGGGGGCAGCGCGCTCTGGAAACACCATATATTTT. Translation: CASSFAGAARSGNTIYF.

This clonotype came up many times. In DNA form, the CDR3 reads TGCAGTGCGGAAGCAACTAGCGTTGGCACCGGGGAGCTGTTTTTT. This translates into CSAEATSVGTGELFF. The chain joins TRBV20-1 to TRBJ2-2, with 7 bases aligning to TRBD2. CDR3 length: 15 amino acids. Germline V lookup: CDR1 DFQATT, CDR2 SNEGSKA (reference sequence). V lost 6 bases and J lost 4; bases outside the gene matches: 11.

The chain uses TRBV9 and TRBJ2-7; D is possibly TRBD2 (5 bases). The CDR3 is 15 residues long. V dropped 4 bases and J dropped 0 bases, with 14 bases sitting between them. The germline V gene encodes CDR1 SGDLS and CDR2 YYNGEE. The CDR3 nucleotides are TGTGCCAGCAGCCCCTTTGCGGGCCTCTCCTACGAGCAGTACTTC. Protein product: CASSPFAGLSYEQYF. The full variable domain, with the rest looked up from reference TRBV9 and TRBJ2-7, is DSGVTQTPKHLITATGQRVTLRCSPRSGDLSVYWYQQSLDQGLQFLIQYYNGEERAKGNILERFSAQQFPDLHSELNLSSLELGDSALYFCASSPFAGLSYEQYFGPGTRLTVT.

The chain combines TRBV27 with TRBJ1-2; D perhaps matches TRBD1 (5 bases). Trimming took 2 bases from V and 3 from J, leaving 7 bases between them. Germline V gene data show CDR1 as MNHEY and CDR2 as SMNVEV (reference sequence). The CDR3 is 13 amino acids. The CDR3 DNA sequence: TGTGCCAGCAGTTTAGGAGGGGACTATGGCTACACCTTC. Translation gives CASSLGGDYGYTF.

This clonotype has a handful of counts. V and J are TRBV4-1 and TRBJ2-1; 7 nucleotides agree with TRBD2. The V gene's germline CDR1 is MGHRA and CDR2 YSYEKL. This CDR3 contains 14 residues. V shed 1 base and J 4 bases; nucleotides not matched to a gene: 1. The CDR3 spells CASSQGGGYNEQFF. The CDR3, as DNA: TGCGCCAGCAGCCAAGGGGGGGGGTACAATGAGCAGTTCTTC.

The chain carries TRBV24-1 and TRBJ2-1, with 8 bases fitting TRBD2. The CDR3 runs to 16 residues. The V and J ends lost 5 bases and 8 bases, in that order; junction bases with no gene match: 13. Germline values: CDR1 KGHDR, CDR2 SFDVKD. CDR3 nucleotide sequence: TGTGCCACCAGTGGGGGGGCGGGAGGTCCTCTTGATGAGCAGTTCTTC. It translates to CATSGGAGGPLDEQFF.

This clonotype appeared many times. DNA for the CDR3: TGTGCCAGCAGCTTAGCTGGCGGGGGGAGCACAGATACGCAGTATTTT. As protein: CASSLAGGGSTDTQYF. This rearrangement joins TRBV13 to TRBJ2-3; 8 bases match TRBD2. The CDR3 is made up of 16 amino acids. With V trimmed by 1 base and J by 0 bases, 3 bases remained unmatched. The germline CDR1 and CDR2 sequences are PRHDT and FYEKMQ (reference sequence).

This clonotype was observed a few times. The V gene is TRBV4-3, the J gene TRBJ1-2; 9 nucleotides line up with TRBD1. Germline CDR1 and CDR2: LGHNA and YSLEER. The V gene end was trimmed by 0 bases and the J gene end by 7 bases; junction bases not matched to a gene: 12. The CDR3 runs to 17 residues. The CDR3 region has the DNA TGCGCCAGCAGCCAAGACCCCCCCCCGGGACAGGGAAGTGGCTACACCTTC. It yields the protein CASSQDPPPGQGSGYTF.

This clonotype occurred a few times. The V call is TRBV11-1, the J call TRBJ2-1; D may be TRBD2 (6 bases). V shed 5 bases and J shed 2 bases, with 16 bases lying between them. CDR1 is SGHAT, CDR2 FQDESV, per germline (reference sequence). This CDR3 is 16 amino acids long. The chain's CDR3 is CASSPFVGGTYNEQFF. CDR3 nucleotides: TGTGCCAGCAGCCCCTTTGTCGGGGGAACCTACAATGAGCAGTTCTTC.

This clonotype was detected only a few times. The chain employs TRBV12-3 or TRBV12-4 and TRBJ1-2; TRBD1 might be the D (5 bases). V dropped 6 bases and J dropped 0 bases, with 23 bases sitting between them. The CDR3 extends over 18 amino acids. CDR3 bases: TGTGCCAGCAGCCCCCGTCGGGACCGAGATATTCCTAACTATGGCTACACCTTC. As protein: CASSPRRDRDIPNYGYTF.

V gene TRBV19 combines with J gene TRBJ2-7; D gene ambiguous. Trimming stripped 3 bases from V and 0 bases from J, with 9 bases between. Germline V gene sequence: CDR1 LNHDA, CDR2 SQIVND (reference sequence). CDR3 length: 14 residues. CDR3 nucleotide sequence: TGTGCCAGTAGTATCAAGGGATTCTCCTACGAGCAGTACTTC. Translation: CASSIKGFSYEQYF.

In the case of this clonotype: The junction shows a germline mismatch at one end, possibly a read error. This chain connects TRBV20-1 to TRBJ2-1, with D perhaps matching TRBD2 (6 bases). The CDR3 runs to 18 residues. CDR1 is DFQATT, CDR2 SNEGSKA, per germline (reference sequence). The CDR3 sequence is CCARDPRGISSSYNEQFF. The DNA for the CDR3 is TGCTGTGCTAGAGATCCTCGGGGGATCAGCTCTTCCTACAATGAGCAGTTCTTC.